Following are 7 T cell receptor beta chains from one sample sequenced in a study of T cells in Graves' hyperthyroidism and ophthalmopathy. Amplified TCR beta CDR3 regions came from RNA transcripts. The TCR CDR3 first-round RT-PCR relied on the HTBI primer set. MiXCR was run by TCRdb on the multiplex PCR reads, yielding one entry per CDR3 protein. Counted here are 750,000 to 900,000 distinct CDR3 sequences, 38% occurring once; the ten biggest clones make up approximately 10%. Sequenced: blood. The source is a man younger than 35 with Graves' hyperthyroidism.

The chain has TRBV11-2 and TRBJ1-1; TRBD1 might be the D (6 bases). This CDR3 spans 12 amino acids. Germline assignment: CDR1 SGHAT and CDR2 FQNNGV. Deletions cut 6 bases from V and 6 bases from J, with 11 bases between. The DNA of the CDR3 is TGTGCCAGCAGGCAGTCAGGGGCTGAAGCTTTCTTT. Translation: CASRQSGAEAFF. The whole variable domain, remainder taken from reference TRBV11-2 and TRBJ1-1, is EAGVAQSPRYKIIEKRQSVAFWCNPISGHATLYWYQQILGQGPKLLIQFQNNGVVDDSQLPKDRFSAERLKGVDSTLKIQPAKLEDSAVYLCASRQSGAEAFFGQGTRLTVV.

Ten or more counts support this clonotype. V is TRBV7-9 and J is TRBJ2-7, with 9 nucleotides matching TRBD2. CDR1 is SEHNR, CDR2 FQNEAQ, per germline (reference sequence). The CDR3 covers 14 residues. Germline trimming cut 4 bases from V and 2 bases from J; bases unmatched to any gene: 3. The CDR3 is CASSSASGAYEQYF. The CDR3 DNA follows: TGTGCCAGCAGCTCAGCTAGCGGGGCCTACGAGCAGTACTTC.

This clonotype was detected only a few times. The rearrangement links TRBV7-9 to TRBJ2-7; TRBD2 matches 7 bases. The CDR3 has 15 residues. The germline V gene has CDR1 SEHNR and CDR2 FQNEAQ (reference sequence). The V gene end was trimmed by 5 bases and the J gene end by 2 bases; junction bases not matched to a gene: 9. The CDR3 protein is CASSPRTSSTYEQYF. CDR3 nucleotides: TGTGCCAGCAGCCCCCGGACTAGTTCGACCTACGAGCAGTACTTC.

The sample holds a few counts of this clonotype. This rearrangement joins TRBV19 to TRBJ2-7; D is ambiguous. The germline gives CDR1 LNHDA, CDR2 SQIVND (reference sequence). The CDR3 sequence is 15 residues long. Trimming took off 0 bases at V and 0 bases at J, with 9 bases between the two ends. This chain's CDR3 is CASSIDGLSSYEQYF. CDR3 DNA sequence: TGTGCCAGTAGTATAGACGGGCTGAGCTCCTACGAGCAGTACTTC.

This chain joins TRBV2 and TRBJ2-5; TRBD1 is a possible D gene (6 bases). Per germline, CDR1 SNHLY and CDR2 FYNNEI. Trimming left V 3 bases short and J 4 bases short, with 15 bases between. The CDR3 covers 15 residues. The CDR3 region is CASSEEAGEGETQYF. CDR3 DNA: TGTGCCAGCAGTGAGGAGGCAGGGGAAGGAGAGACCCAGTACTTC.

This clonotype showed up just once. This sequence joins TRBV20-1 and TRBJ2-7, with D hard to call. The CDR3 consists of 12 residues. V shed 7 bases and J shed 4 bases, with 14 bases lying between them. In germline, CDR1 is DFQATT, CDR2 SNEGSKA (reference sequence). The CDR3 is CSVSIVLYEQYF. The CDR3, as DNA: TGCAGTGTCTCGATTGTCCTTTACGAGCAGTACTTC.

The sample holds many counts of this clonotype. This rearrangement joins TRBV19 to TRBJ1-2, with 12 bases matching TRBD1. The CDR3 consists of 16 residues. CDR1 and CDR2 from the germline V gene are LNHDA and SQIVND (reference sequence). J lost 6 bases, V lost 4 bases, and 9 bases had no gene match. CDR3 sequence reads: CASSRDRGRERDGYTF. CDR3 nucleotide sequence: TGTGCCAGTAGTAGGGACAGGGGGCGCGAGAGGGATGGCTACACCTTC.